This TCR beta chain was observed in a study of response to subunit inactivated influenza vaccine. TCRdb redid the calling of the RT-PCR reads with MiXCR, one entry per CDR3 protein. Seen here are 540,000 or so distinct CDR3 sequences, over 10% observed once, and the top ten hold over 10%. Study-wide results and limits: Authors suggested that a seasonal influenza vaccination recruits few new T cells each time.

A word on this clonotype: As yet, its antigen is unknown.

The receptor was derived from a man aged 50-60 years who received an inactivated influenza vaccine. The source was PBMCs from blood, collected 45 days after vaccination.

This CDR3 is CAWAPGQPGQTQYF. CDR3 nucleotides: TGTGCCTGGGCACCGGGACAACCGGGACAGACCCAGTACTTC. V and J are TRBV30 and TRBJ2-5; maybe TRBD1 (6 bases). V gave up 5 bases and J gave up 6 bases, with 19 bases separating them. This CDR3 spans 14 amino acids. Germline CDR1 and CDR2: GTSNPN and SVGIG (reference sequence).